These T cell receptor beta chains were read from a single sample in a study of T-cell reconstitution after alpha-beta-depleted transplantation in children. TCRdb ran MiXCR on the PCR reads and lists one entry per CDR3 protein. Of some 530,000 distinct CDR3 sequences listed, around 13% are singletons. The source material was PBMCs from the stem cell graft donor, sampled from the stem cell graft. The receptors were gathered from a human donor who donated a stem cell graft to a child with combined immunodeficiency. Each CDR3 is given with its conserved first and last residue. The D gene is left open where the match is weak. Clone size is stated in some rows and not others, as once, few, many or a class when expanded.

TRBV29-1	TRBJ2-5	13	few	NA	CSVAPGRQETQYF	TGCAGCGTGGCCCCCGGGAGACAAGAGACCCAGTACTTC
TRBV7-2	TRBJ1-2	12	few	NA	CASSDGGGGYTF	TGTGCCAGCAGCGACGGCGGGGGGGGCTACACCTTC
TRBV12-3/TRBV12-4	TRBJ2-3	15	NA	TRBD2	CASSRLAFSTDTQYF	TGTGCCAGCAGCCGACTAGCGTTTAGCACAGATACGCAGTATTTT
TRBV12-3/TRBV12-4	TRBJ2-1	12	many	NA	CASSGGANEQFF	TGTGCCAGCAGCGGGGGAGCAAATGAGCAGTTCTTC
TRBV7-8	TRBJ2-1	16	few	TRBD2	CASSLRRLAGAHEQFF	TGTGCCAGCAGCTTAAGGCGACTAGCGGGAGCTCACGAGCAGTTCTTC
TRBV6-5	TRBJ2-3	18	few	NA	CASSYSSMTASSTDTQYF	TGTGCCAGCAGTTACTCGTCGATGACGGCTTCGAGCACAGATACGCAGTATTTT
TRBV24-1	TRBJ2-1	13	many	TRBD2	CATGRLARNEQFF	TGTGCCACCGGACGACTAGCGCGCAATGAGCAGTTCTTC
TRBV7-9	TRBJ1-1	15	NA	NA	CASSHQGYDHTEAFF	TGTGCCAGCAGTCACCAGGGCTATGATCACACTGAAGCTTTCTTT
TRBV6-2/TRBV6-3	TRBJ1-2	11	NA	NA	CATTKGQNYTF	TGTGCCACCACAAAAGGACAGAACTACACCTTC
TRBV7-8	TRBJ1-6	16	few	TRBD1	CASSKPGQGASSPLHF	TGTGCCAGCAGCAAACCGGGACAGGGGGCTAGTTCACCCCTCCACTTT
TRBV7-3	TRBJ2-3	16	NA	NA	CASSSGEVRLADTQYF	TGTGCCAGCAGCTCTGGTGAGGTGCGGTTGGCAGATACGCAGTATTTT
TRBV12-3/TRBV12-4	TRBJ2-6	14	few	TRBD2	CASVREAGANVLTF	TGTGCCAGCGTCCGGGAGGCTGGGGCCAACGTCCTGACTTTC
TRBV15	TRBJ2-7	16	few	NA	CATSRVPGLGGFEQYF	TGTGCCACCAGCAGAGTACCAGGCTTGGGCGGATTCGAGCAGTACTTC
TRBV30	TRBJ2-3	13	NA	TRBD2	CAWERGGPDTQYF	TGTGCCTGGGAGCGGGGGGGCCCAGATACGCAGTATTTT
TRBV12-3/TRBV12-4	TRBJ2-2	18	few	TRBD2	CASSLRGGTTPGGGELFF	TGTGCCAGCAGTTTAAGAGGTGGGACTACCCCAGGAGGCGGGGAGCTGTTTTTT
TRBV4-2	TRBJ2-5	15	few	NA	CASSEVETREETQYF	TGTGCCAGCAGCGAAGTGGAAACCAGGGAAGAGACCCAGTACTTC
TRBV7-9	TRBJ2-7	15	few	NA	CASSPRGGLSYEQYF	TGTGCCAGCAGCCCCCGGGGTGGACTTTCCTACGAGCAGTACTTC
TRBV4-3	TRBJ1-6	18	few	NA	CASSQDGGRSSYNSPLHF	TGCGCCAGCAGCCAAGATGGAGGGAGAAGCTCCTATAATTCACCCCTCCACTTT
TRBV18	TRBJ1-2	15	few	NA	CASSPSGREVYGYTF	TGTGCCAGCTCACCATCAGGCCGGGAAGTCTATGGCTACACCTTC
TRBV7-3	TRBJ2-1	16	NA	TRBD1	CASSLRATGGNNEQFF	TGTGCCAGCAGCTTAAGAGCGACAGGGGGAAACAATGAGCAGTTCTTC
TRBV7-2	TRBJ1-6	14	NA	NA	CASCRDGDNSPLHF	TGTGCCAGCTGCAGGGATGGGGATAATTCACCCCTCCACTTT
TRBV29-1	TRBJ2-2	13	many	NA	CSVRISNTGELFF	TGCAGCGTCAGAATTAGTAACACCGGGGAGCTGTTTTTT
TRBV28	TRBJ1-2	13	few	TRBD1	CASSFQGASGYTF	TGTGCCAGCAGTTTCCAGGGGGCGTCTGGCTACACCTTC
TRBV28	TRBJ2-7	16	few	TRBD2	CASSLSSSGGASEQYF	TGTGCCAGCAGTTTATCAAGTAGCGGGGGGGCTTCCGAGCAGTACTTC
TRBV20-1	TRBJ2-7	14	NA	TRBD2	CSAAVSGASYEQYF	TGCAGTGCCGCCGTTAGCGGGGCCTCCTACGAGCAGTACTTC
TRBV4-3	TRBJ1-4	15	many	NA	CASSQGTGRKEKLFF	TGCGCCAGCAGCCAAGGTACAGGGCGAAAGGAAAAACTGTTTTTT
TRBV27	TRBJ2-3	15	few	TRBD2	CASSTSGASTDTQYF	TGTGCCAGCAGTACTAGCGGAGCTAGCACAGATACGCAGTATTTT
TRBV25-1	TRBJ1-6	16	NA	NA	CASSEYFPGTNSPLHF	TGTGCCAGCAGTGAATATTTCCCAGGGACCAATTCACCCCTCCACTTT